This entry lists 26 T cell receptor beta chains sequenced from one sample in a study of CD8 T cells in ankylosing spondylitis. TCRdb redid the calling of the 5' RACE reads with MiXCR, one entry per CDR3 protein. The sample yields fewer than 500,000 distinct CDR3 sequences, 20% to 30% seen once. General study points: For ankylosing spondylitis blood, a TCR beta motif of 7 or 8 highly homologous variants appeared characteristic.

These receptors have no identified antigens. Sequences were obtained from blood, either unsorted or a sorted T cell fraction (not recorded which). Receptors were obtained from a male donor with ankylosing spondylitis.

A few counts support this clonotype. Here the CDR3 reads CASSPGTSGHQETQYF. CDR3 coding DNA: TGCGCCAGCAGCCCTGGGACTAGCGGGCACCAAGAGACCCAGTACTTC. This sequence joins TRBV5-1 and TRBJ2-5; TRBD2 matches at 12 bases. In germline, CDR1 is SGHRS, CDR2 YFSETQ. The CDR3 covers 16 residues. With 4 bases clipped from V and 0 bases from J, the junction kept 4 bases outside the gene matches.

The chain links TRBV3-1 to TRBJ2-2; tentatively, D is TRBD1 (6 bases). V lost 6 bases and J 2 bases, leaving 13 bases between the germline ends. The CDR3 consists of 15 residues. Germline loops: CDR1 LGHDT, CDR2 YNNKEL (reference sequence). CDR3 coding DNA: TGTGCCAGCAGGAAAGGGGGAGTAAACACCGGGGAGCTGTTTTTT. The encoded protein is CASRKGGVNTGELFF.

This clonotype was seen a handful of times. The genes are TRBV10-3 and TRBJ2-3; D may be TRBD2 (6 bases). The CDR3 covers 14 residues. Trimming removed 6 bases from V and 4 bases from J, with 14 bases in between. Looked up from germline, CDR1 is ENHRY and CDR2 is SYGVKD. The DNA for the CDR3 is TGTGCCATCAGGATTAGCGGTCAGGCAGATACGCAGTATTTT. Translated, it gives CAIRISGQADTQYF.

This sequence joins TRBV12-5 and TRBJ2-3; TRBD2 matches at 9 bases. CDR1 and CDR2 from the germline V gene are LGHNT and FRNRAP. Germline trimming cut 2 bases from V and 3 bases from J; bases unmatched to any gene: 9. The CDR3 is made up of 17 amino acids. The CDR3 loop is CASGLLRAGGSTDTQYF. The CDR3 DNA follows: TGTGCTAGTGGTTTGTTAAGAGCGGGAGGATCGACAGATACGCAGTATTTT.

This clonotype appeared once. The chain recombines TRBV20-1 with TRBJ2-3; D gene unclear. This CDR3 has 15 residues. Per germline, CDR1 DFQATT and CDR2 SNEGSKA (reference sequence). V was pared by 0 bases and J by 1 base, with 11 bases between. The CDR3 spells CSARDPNSGTDTQYF. CDR3 in DNA: TGCAGTGCTAGAGATCCTAACAGTGGCACAGATACGCAGTATTTT.

The table lists this clonotype with a few counts. The chain couples TRBV20-1 to TRBJ2-1; 9 bases are shared with TRBD2. Germline values: CDR1 DFQATT, CDR2 SNEGSKA (reference sequence). V lost 3 bases to trimming and J lost 7 bases; unmatched junction nucleotides: 7. This CDR3 spans 14 amino acids. CDR3 protein: CSASFSGGRNEQFF. CDR3 bases: TGCAGTGCTAGTTTTAGCGGGGGTAGGAATGAGCAGTTCTTC.

The V and J genes are TRBV11-2 and TRBJ1-1, with D possibly TRBD1 on 6 matching bases. The V end was cut by 3 bases, the J end by 2 bases, with 10 bases between. Germline V CDR1 and CDR2: SGHAT, FQNNGV. This CDR3 comprises 14 residues. CDR3 sequence: CASSLDSSNTEAFF. The CDR3 DNA follows: TGTGCCAGCAGCTTGGACAGTAGTAACACTGAAGCTTTCTTT.

The CDR3 sequence is CSVAGLAGADTQYF. CDR3 sequence (DNA): TGCAGCGTGGCGGGACTAGCGGGAGCAGATACGCAGTATTTT. The chain has TRBV29-1 and TRBJ2-3; 14 nucleotides match TRBD2. CDR1 is SQVTM and CDR2 is ANQGSEA in the germline V gene. V lost 6 bases and J lost 4; bases outside the gene matches: 3. This CDR3 is built from 14 residues.

This clonotype was recorded a few times. The chain has TRBV20-1 and TRBJ1-5; D possibly corresponds to TRBD1 (6 bases). The germline gives CDR1 DFQATT, CDR2 SNEGSKA (reference sequence). V shed 0 bases and J shed 1 base, with 10 bases lying between them. The CDR3 has 15 residues. CDR3 nucleotides: TGCAGTGCTAGAGATCGAGGGGGGAGCAATCAGCCCCAGCATTTT. Its protein is CSARDRGGSNQPQHF.

This clonotype was recorded many times. This chain uses TRBV2 with TRBJ2-5, with D possibly being TRBD2 (7 bases). Germline lookup yields CDR1 SNHLY and CDR2 FYNNEI. The CDR3 consists of 16 residues. V was cut by 6 bases and J by 1 base, with 18 bases left in between. CDR3 nucleotide sequence: TGTGCCAGCAGCCTAGGGGGGGTTGGCGCCCAAGAGACCCAGTACTTC. This translates into CASSLGGVGAQETQYF.

CDR3 loop: CASSLAPGGDEQFF. CDR3 bases: TGCGCCAGCAGCTTGGCCCCGGGAGGGGATGAGCAGTTCTTC. The rearrangement uses TRBV5-1 and TRBJ2-1; TRBD2 aligns across 8 bases. V dropped 0 bases and J dropped 8; count of bases not matched to a gene: 4. This CDR3 contains 14 residues. Germline CDR1 SGHRS, CDR2 YFSETQ.

This chain uses TRBV5-1 with TRBJ1-1; TRBD1 matches at 8 bases. From germline, CDR1 is SGHRS and CDR2 YFSETQ. The CDR3 has 17 residues. Trimming cost V 4 bases and J 0 bases; bases outside gene matches: 11. The CDR3: CASSPLQGGIMNTEAFF. The CDR3 DNA reads TGCGCCAGCAGCCCGTTACAGGGGGGAATTATGAACACTGAAGCTTTCTTT.

The chain recombines TRBV29-1 with TRBJ1-1, with D possibly being TRBD1 (6 bases). Trimming took off 3 bases at V and 1 base at J, with 12 bases between the two ends. From germline, CDR1 is SQVTM and CDR2 ANQGSEA. This CDR3 region has 14 residues. The CDR3 sequence is CSVEWGRGNTEAFF. DNA of the CDR3: TGCAGCGTTGAGTGGGGCAGGGGGAACACTGAAGCTTTCTTT.

The CDR3 spells CASSFSWTSGSYEQFF. CDR3 bases: TGTGCCAGCAGTTTCTCCTGGACTAGCGGGAGCTATGAGCAGTTCTTC. The chain has TRBV12-3 or TRBV12-4 and TRBJ2-1, with 13 bases matching TRBD2. V trimming: 3 bases; J trimming: 8 bases; junction bases outside the gene matches: 7. The CDR3 loop spans 16 amino acids.

This sequence joins TRBV29-1 and TRBJ1-1; D unresolved. CDR1 is SQVTM and CDR2 is ANQGSEA in the germline V gene. V lost 5 bases and J lost 5, with 9 bases in between. This CDR3 spans 11 amino acids. For the CDR3, the DNA is TGCAGCGTTTACCAGAGAACTGAAGCTTTCTTT. This encodes CSVYQRTEAFF.

The J gene is TRBJ2-1, the V gene TRBV5-1; 7 bases agree with TRBD2. From germline, CDR1 is SGHRS and CDR2 YFSETQ. V lost 9 bases to trimming and J lost 0 bases; unmatched junction nucleotides: 15. The CDR3 is 17 amino acids. Written as DNA, the CDR3 is TGCGCCACCACCCGGGACTATCAGACCCACTCCTACAATGAGCAGTTCTTC. This gives the protein CATTRDYQTHSYNEQFF.

V usage is TRBV19 and J usage is TRBJ2-5, with D uncertain. Germline assignment: CDR1 LNHDA and CDR2 SQIVND (reference sequence). V dropped 5 bases and J dropped 2 bases, with 12 bases sitting between them. The CDR3 is made up of 14 amino acids. The CDR3 DNA reads as TGTGCCAGTAGTCCTAACCGGCAGCAAGAGACCCAGTACTTC. Protein sequence: CASSPNRQQETQYF.

V gene TRBV20-1 combines with J gene TRBJ1-5; D call uncertain. The CDR3 runs to 18 residues. Per germline, CDR1 DFQATT and CDR2 SNEGSKA (reference sequence). The V gene lost 1 base and the J gene lost 0 bases, with 19 bases spanning the gap. CDR3 nucleotides: TGCAGTGCTAGAGGCCCCCTAATTACGGAGTATAGCAATCAGCCCCAGCATTTT. Its protein is CSARGPLITEYSNQPQHF.

This clonotype was detected ten times or more. J is TRBJ2-1 and V is TRBV20-1, with 9 bases fitting TRBD2. CDR3 length: 15 residues. Per the germline V gene, CDR1 is DFQATT and CDR2 is SNEGSKA (reference sequence). V trimming: 6 bases; J trimming: 3 bases; junction bases outside the gene matches: 9. As DNA, the CDR3 is TGCAGTGCCCTTAGCGGGAGAGGTAGCTACAATGAGCAGTTCTTC. Translated, it gives CSALSGRGSYNEQFF.

The chain uses TRBV6-1 and TRBJ2-1, with unresolved D. CDR1 and CDR2 from the germline V gene are MNHNS and SASEGT. Trimming shortened V by 3 bases and J by 2 bases, and 8 bases separated the two germline ends. There are 14 residues in the CDR3. The CDR3 spells CASSEGWAYNEQFF. The CDR3 DNA follows: TGTGCCAGCAGTGAGGGCTGGGCCTACAATGAGCAGTTCTTC.

The chain carries TRBV15 and TRBJ2-3; D ambiguous. The CDR3 sequence is 14 residues long. The germline V and J ends were trimmed by 2 bases and 0 bases, with 6 bases remaining between them. Germline V lookup: CDR1 LNHNV, CDR2 YYDKDF (reference sequence). The CDR3 loop is CATSRPMSTDTQYF. Here the CDR3 DNA reads TGTGCCACCAGCAGACCGATGAGCACAGATACGCAGTATTTT.

Notes on this clonotype: One end of the junction varies from germline; a read error may be responsible. The rearrangement uses TRBV6-1 and TRBJ2-3; D ambiguous. Per the germline V gene, CDR1 is MNHNS and CDR2 is SASEGT. CDR3 size: 14 residues. The DNA of the CDR3 is TGTGCCAGCAGGAAGACGGTTAGCACAGATTCGCAGTATTTT. Translated: CASRKTVSTDSQYF.

The rearrangement links TRBV7-8 to TRBJ2-7; D gene ambiguous. Germline CDR1 is SGHVS and CDR2 is FQNEAQ. Between the trimmed V and J ends, which lost 5 bases and 4 bases, there was a span of 15 bases. This CDR3 is built from 14 residues. The CDR3 loop reads CASSRRVGLYEQYF. DNA of the CDR3: TGTGCCAGCAGCCGTCGGGTGGGGTTGTACGAGCAGTACTTC.

This clonotype has only a few counts. V gene TRBV6-1 combines with J gene TRBJ1-3; TRBD1 aligns across 7 bases. The V and J ends lost 6 bases and 1 base, in that order; junction bases with no gene match: 9. The CDR3 is 16 amino acids. Germline lookup yields CDR1 MNHNS and CDR2 SASEGT. The CDR3 bases are TGTGCCAGCAGGGGACAGAATACCGCATCTGGAAACACCATATATTTT. It yields the protein CASRGQNTASGNTIYF.

This chain joins TRBV5-1 and TRBJ1-2; D not certain. Germline V lookup: CDR1 SGHRS, CDR2 YFSETQ. V was trimmed by 4 bases and J by 4 bases, leaving 17 bases between them. The CDR3 consists of 15 residues. This CDR3 reads CASSPPETGSYGYTF. As DNA, the CDR3 is TGCGCCAGCAGCCCTCCTGAGACGGGATCCTATGGCTACACCTTC.

There are a few counts of this clonotype. The V call is TRBV7-9, the J call TRBJ2-3; D is ambiguous. The V gene lost 0 bases and the J gene lost 5 bases, with 12 bases spanning the gap. This CDR3 has 15 residues. Germline lookup yields CDR1 SEHNR and CDR2 FQNEAQ (reference sequence). CDR3 protein: CASSLARSLGDTQYF. The CDR3, as DNA: TGTGCCAGCAGCTTAGCTCGGTCCCTCGGAGATACGCAGTATTTT.